This TCR beta chain was obtained from a study of tumor-infiltrating lymphocytes in primary liver carcinoma. This clonotype has just one count. This sequence may be a read error, since a much larger clone differs from it by one base. The blood RNA (from unsorted whole blood) was obtained, and germline DNA was also extracted. From 500 to 600 ng of total RNA, TCR beta-specific cDNA was reverse-transcribed using a constant-region primer. Libraries covering TCR beta were generated through three nested multiplex PCR rounds (using a slightly modified ARM-PCR). TRBV1-TRBV30 forward primers paired with a C-beta reverse primer were used in the first two PCR rounds, which ran roughly 9 cycles each. TCRdb re-analysed the multiplex PCR reads in MiXCR, keeping a single row per CDR3 protein. Of approximately 310,000 distinct CDR3 sequences listed, approximately 65% are singletons. CDR1 MNHEY and CDR2 SVGAGI come from the germline V gene. This CDR3 region has 12 residues.

This TCR came from a man in his forties with primary liver carcinoma and hepatitis B virus infection. Sequenced input: peripheral blood. This chain connects TRBV6-5 to TRBJ2-6; maybe TRBD1 (5 bases). CDR3 coding DNA: TGTGCCAGCACTTCTGGGGCCGACGTCCTGACTTTC. Protein: CASTSGADVLTF.